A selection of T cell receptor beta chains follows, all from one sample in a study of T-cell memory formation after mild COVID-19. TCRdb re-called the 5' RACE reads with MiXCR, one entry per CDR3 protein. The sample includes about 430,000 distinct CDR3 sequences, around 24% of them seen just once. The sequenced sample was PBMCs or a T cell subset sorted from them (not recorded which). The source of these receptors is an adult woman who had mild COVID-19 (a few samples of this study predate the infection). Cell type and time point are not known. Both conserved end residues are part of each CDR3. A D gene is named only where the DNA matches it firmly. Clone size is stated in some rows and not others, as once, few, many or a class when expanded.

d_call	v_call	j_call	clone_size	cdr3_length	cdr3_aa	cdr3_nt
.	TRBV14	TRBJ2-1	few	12	CASSHGWTEQFF	TGTGCCAGCAGCCATGGATGGACAGAGCAGTTCTTC
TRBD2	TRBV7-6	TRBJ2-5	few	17	CASSLAGVAGELETQYF	TGTGCCAGCAGCTTAGCAGGCGTAGCGGGAGAGTTGGAGACCCAGTACTTC
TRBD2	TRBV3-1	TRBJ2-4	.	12	CASSQDGTRVYF	TGTGCCAGCAGCCAAGATGGGACTAGGGTGTACTTC
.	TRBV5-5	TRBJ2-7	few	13	CASRTTGRNEQYF	TGTGCCAGCAGGACAACAGGGAGGAACGAGCAGTACTTC
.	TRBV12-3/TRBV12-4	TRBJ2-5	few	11	CASSDIETQYF	TGTGCCAGCAGTGACATAGAGACCCAGTACTTC
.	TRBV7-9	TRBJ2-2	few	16	CASSFRGPANTGELFF	TGTGCCAGCAGCTTTCGGGGGCCCGCGAACACCGGGGAGCTGTTTTTT
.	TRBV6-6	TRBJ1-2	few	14	CASSNRDMYYGYTF	TGTGCCAGCAGCAACCGGGACATGTACTATGGCTACACCTTC
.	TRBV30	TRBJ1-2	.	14	CAWSVLIGAYGYTF	TGTGCCTGGAGTGTACTAATTGGGGCCTATGGCTACACCTTC
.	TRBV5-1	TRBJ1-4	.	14	CASSLDPMEEKLFF	TGCGCCAGCAGCTTGGATCCCATGGAGGAAAAACTGTTTTTT
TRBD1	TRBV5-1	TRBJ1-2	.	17	CASSLRTGVTGVYGYTF	TGCGCCAGCAGCCTAAGGACAGGGGTTACCGGTGTCTATGGCTACACCTTC
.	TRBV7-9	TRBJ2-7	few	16	CASSLSYFGRPYEQYF	TGTGCCAGCAGCCTCTCCTATTTTGGCAGACCCTACGAGCAGTACTTC
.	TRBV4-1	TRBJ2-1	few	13	CASSQVPPNEQFF	TGCGCCAGCAGCCAAGTACCTCCCAATGAGCAGTTCTTC
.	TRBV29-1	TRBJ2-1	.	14	CSVGDDRRYREQFF	TGCAGCGTTGGAGATGACAGGCGCTACCGAGAGCAGTTCTTC
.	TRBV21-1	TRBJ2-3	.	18	CASSYPRGSGSNRDTQYF	TGTGCCAGCAGCTACCCCCGGGGTAGCGGGAGTAATAGGGATACGCAGTATTTT
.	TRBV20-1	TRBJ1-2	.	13	CSATLPGERGYTF	TGCAGTGCTACCCTCCCAGGGGAACGGGGCTACACCTTC
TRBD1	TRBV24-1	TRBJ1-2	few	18	CATSDPRTGGEAISGYTF	TGTGCCACCAGTGATCCGAGGACAGGGGGCGAAGCTATCTCTGGCTACACCTTC
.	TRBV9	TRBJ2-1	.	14	CASSVGPLVTEQFF	TGTGCCAGCAGCGTGGGTCCACTAGTAACGGAGCAGTTCTTC
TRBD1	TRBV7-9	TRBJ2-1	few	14	CASRPGQSYNEQFF	TGTGCCAGCAGGCCGGGACAGTCCTACAATGAGCAGTTCTTC
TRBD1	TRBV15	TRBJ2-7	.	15	CATRKNRGLVYEQYF	TGTGCCACCAGGAAGAACAGGGGGCTTGTTTACGAGCAGTACTTC
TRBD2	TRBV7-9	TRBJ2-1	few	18	CASSLGYGGRKNNNEQFF	TGTGCCAGCAGCTTAGGTTACGGCGGGAGGAAAAATAACAATGAGCAGTTCTTC
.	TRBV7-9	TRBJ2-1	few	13	CASSLSRGYEQFF	TGTGCCAGCAGCTTATCGCGAGGATATGAGCAGTTCTTC
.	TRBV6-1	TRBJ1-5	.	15	CASSGGGGFTQPQHF	TGTGCCAGCAGTGGTGGCGGAGGGTTTACACAGCCCCAGCATTTT
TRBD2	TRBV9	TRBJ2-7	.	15	CASSLTSGDGYEQYF	TGTGCCAGCAGCCTTACTAGCGGGGATGGATACGAGCAGTACTTC
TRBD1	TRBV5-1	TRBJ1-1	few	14	CASSPGQDPTEAFF	TGCGCCAGCAGCCCGGGACAGGACCCCACTGAAGCTTTCTTT
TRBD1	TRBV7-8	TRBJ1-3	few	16	CASSYATGGTGNTIYF	TGTGCCAGCAGCTATGCAACAGGGGGAACTGGAAACACCATATATTTT
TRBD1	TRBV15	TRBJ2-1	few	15	CATSLGTGSYNEQFF	TGTGCCACCAGTTTAGGGACAGGTTCCTACAATGAGCAGTTCTTC
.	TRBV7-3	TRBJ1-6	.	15	CASSLTGPFNSPLHF	TGTGCCAGCAGCTTAACCGGGCCTTTTAATTCACCCCTCCACTTT
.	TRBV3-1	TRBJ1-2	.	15	CASKSLGSDYYGYTF	TGTGCCAGCAAGTCCTTAGGGAGTGACTACTATGGCTACACCTTC
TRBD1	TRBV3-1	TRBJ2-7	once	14	CASSLGQGRYEQYF	TGTGCCAGCAGCCTGGGACAGGGGAGGTACGAGCAGTACTTC
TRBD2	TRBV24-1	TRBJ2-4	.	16	CATSAGRGLAKNIQYF	TGTGCCACCAGTGCCGGGAGGGGTTTGGCCAAAAACATTCAGTACTTC
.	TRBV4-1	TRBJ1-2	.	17	CASSQVRAGLEVGGYTF	TGCGCCAGCAGCCAAGTCCGGGCGGGGCTGGAGGTTGGTGGCTACACCTTC
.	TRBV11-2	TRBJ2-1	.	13	CASSRTLFDEQFF	TGTGCCAGCAGCCGAACCCTCTTTGATGAGCAGTTCTTC
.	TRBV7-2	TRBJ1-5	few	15	CASSFSGLGNQPQHF	TGTGCCAGCAGCTTCTCAGGGTTAGGAAATCAGCCCCAGCATTTT
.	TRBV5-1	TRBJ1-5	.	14	CASREGLSNQPQHF	TGCGCCAGCAGGGAAGGTCTTAGCAATCAGCCCCAGCATTTT
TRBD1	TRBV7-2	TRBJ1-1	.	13	CASSPGQGFGAFF	TGTGCCAGCAGCCCGGGACAGGGGTTCGGAGCTTTCTTT
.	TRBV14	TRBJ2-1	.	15	CASSLSVARYNEQFF	TGTGCCAGCAGCCTTTCGGTAGCAAGGTACAATGAGCAGTTCTTC
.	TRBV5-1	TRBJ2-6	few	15	CASSVTGSGANVLTF	TGCGCCAGCAGCGTCACAGGCTCTGGGGCCAACGTCCTGACTTTC
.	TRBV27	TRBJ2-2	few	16	CASRTYRDLGTGELFF	TGTGCCAGCAGGACGTACAGGGATCTAGGGACCGGGGAGCTGTTTTTT
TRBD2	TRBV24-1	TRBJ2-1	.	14	CATSDSGGAGEQFF	TGTGCCACCAGTGATTCCGGGGGGGCGGGTGAGCAGTTCTTC
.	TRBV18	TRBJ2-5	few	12	CASSRNQETQYF	TGTGCCAGCTCCCGGAACCAAGAGACCCAGTACTTC
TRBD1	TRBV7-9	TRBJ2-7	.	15	CASSLGLGGRDEQYF	TGTGCCAGCAGCTTAGGCCTAGGGGGCAGGGACGAGCAGTACTTC
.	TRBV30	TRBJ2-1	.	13	CACSVLSPNEQFF	TGTGCCTGTAGTGTACTCTCCCCGAATGAGCAGTTCTTC
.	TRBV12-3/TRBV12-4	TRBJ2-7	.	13	CASRGPGHPEQYF	TGTGCCAGCAGGGGTCCGGGACATCCCGAGCAGTACTTC
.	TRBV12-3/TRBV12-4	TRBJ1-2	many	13	CASSLGPNYGYTF	TGTGCCAGCAGTTTGGGGCCGAACTATGGCTACACCTTC
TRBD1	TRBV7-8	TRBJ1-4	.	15	CASSKNRGRVEKLFF	TGTGCCAGCAGCAAGAACAGGGGGCGCGTTGAAAAACTGTTTTTT
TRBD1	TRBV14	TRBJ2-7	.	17	CASSQGVVGQGANEQYF	TGTGCCAGCAGCCAAGGCGTCGTCGGACAGGGGGCTAACGAGCAGTACTTC